This is a list of T cell receptor beta chains from one sample in a study of blood T cell repertoires in COVID-19. Sequenced by immunoSEQ multiplex PCR; TCRdb stores in-frame clones only, minus some. Of 100,000 to 150,000 clones listed, about 85% are singletons. The sequencing input was peripheral blood. These receptor sequences come from an elderly man with active or convalescent COVID-19. The CDR3 runs from the conserved cysteine through the conserved F or W. A D gene is named only where the DNA matches it firmly. For some rows the clone size is stated as once, few or many, or as a class when expanded; others skip it.

clone_size d_call j_call v_call cdr3_aa cdr3_nt
- - TRBJ1-1 TRBV3-1/TRBV3-2 CASSLLNTEAFF TGTGCCAGCAGCCTCCTCAACACTGAAGCTTTCTTT
- - TRBJ2-2 TRBV28 CASRSSTGPTGELFF TGTGCCAGCAGATCATCCACAGGTCCCACCGGGGAGCTGTTTTTT
- TRBD1 TRBJ1-2 TRBV6-5 CASRDRGSLYGYTF TGTGCCAGCAGAGACAGGGGAAGTCTCTATGGCTACACCTTC
- TRBD1 TRBJ2-5 TRBV24-1 CATSDSAGQGIGETQYF TGTGCCACCAGTGATTCCGCCGGACAGGGGATCGGAGAGACCCAGTACTTC
many - TRBJ2-7 TRBV18 CASSTNSGDEQYF TGTGCCAGCTCAACCAATAGCGGTGACGAGCAGTACTTC
- TRBD2 TRBJ2-3 TRBV5-1 CASSVGLAGGSTDTQYF TGCGCCAGCAGCGTGGGACTAGCGGGGGGTAGCACAGATACGCAGTATTTT
- TRBD1 TRBJ1-4 TRBV28 CASSELNRGTEKLFF TGTGCCAGCAGTGAATTAAACAGGGGGACTGAAAAACTGTTTTTT
few - TRBJ2-7 TRBV19 CASSIGLTGRGEQYF TGTGCCAGTAGTATAGGACTGACAGGCCGAGGAGAGCAGTACTTC
- TRBD1 TRBJ2-7 TRBV10-3 CATQGARVTYEQYF TGTGCCACACAGGGGGCGCGGGTGACTTACGAGCAGTACTTC
- TRBD2 TRBJ2-7 TRBV6-2/TRBV6-3 CASSSLGLAKPGEQYF TGTGCCAGCAGCTCTCTTGGACTAGCGAAGCCGGGGGAGCAGTACTTC
- - TRBJ1-2 TRBV15 CATSRDPGYGYTF TGTGCCACCAGCAGAGATCCGGGGTATGGCTACACCTTC
- TRBD2 TRBJ2-7 TRBV28 CASSLRGESSYEQYF TGTGCCAGCAGTTTGCGGGGGGAGAGCTCCTACGAGCAGTACTTC
- TRBD1 TRBJ1-5 TRBV7-6 CASSLVVGGDQPQHF TGTGCCAGCAGCTTAGTAGTAGGGGGCGATCAGCCCCAGCATTTT
- TRBD2 TRBJ2-5 TRBV7-6 CASKGGGSREETQYF TGTGCCAGCAAAGGCGGGGGGTCCAGGGAAGAGACCCAGTACTTC
- - TRBJ1-1 TRBV3-1/TRBV3-2 CASSHGMNTEAFF TGTGCCAGCAGCCATGGCATGAACACTGAAGCTTTCTTT
- - TRBJ1-1 TRBV30 CAWSEARDTEAFF TGTGCCTGGAGTGAGGCCAGGGACACTGAAGCTTTCTTT
once TRBD1 TRBJ2-1 TRBV3-1/TRBV3-2 CASSQGDRGNEQFF TGTGCCAGCAGCCAAGGCGACAGGGGAAATGAGCAGTTCTTC
- TRBD1 TRBJ2-3 TRBV9 CASSAGQGGTDTQYF TGTGCCAGCAGCGCCGGACAGGGTGGCACAGATACGCAGTATTTT
once - TRBJ2-3 TRBV7-3 CASSLTGVASTDTQYF TGTGCCAGCAGCTTAACAGGAGTAGCGAGCACAGATACGCAGTATTTT
- TRBD1 TRBJ1-1 TRBV28 CASSQTGSNTEAFF TGTGCCAGCAGTCAGACAGGGTCGAACACTGAAGCTTTCTTT
- TRBD2 TRBJ2-3 TRBV5-1 CASSLGLAGGQTDTQYF TGCGCCAGCAGCTTAGGACTAGCGGGGGGACAAACAGATACGCAGTATTTT
- TRBD2 TRBJ2-1 TRBV7-2 CASSLAGLAVGNEQFF TGTGCCAGCAGCTTAGCAGGACTAGCGGTTGGGAATGAGCAGTTCTTC
- TRBD2 TRBJ2-1 TRBV7-2 CASSFPGLARMNEQFF TGTGCCAGCAGCTTTCCCGGACTAGCTAGGATGAATGAGCAGTTCTTC
once - TRBJ2-7 TRBV7-2 CASGGTASSYEQYF TGTGCCAGCGGGGGGACAGCGAGCTCCTACGAGCAGTACTTC
- - TRBJ1-5 TRBV9 CASSVSGGAGQPQHF TGTGCCAGCAGCGTATCGGGGGGCGCAGGGCAGCCCCAGCATTTT
- - TRBJ1-5 TRBV15 CATSGPGGQPQHF TGTGCCACCAGTGGGCCCGGAGGTCAGCCCCAGCATTTT
- TRBD1 TRBJ1-2 TRBV6-4 CASRREDRDITGGYTF TGTGCCAGCAGACGCGAGGACAGGGATATTACGGGTGGCTACACCTTC
once TRBD1 TRBJ2-7 TRBV6-1 CASSEHGQGPPNEQYF TGTGCCAGCAGTGAACACGGACAGGGCCCCCCAAACGAGCAGTACTTC
- TRBD2 TRBJ2-1 TRBV20-1 CSASNRRGGYNEQFF TGCAGTGCTAGTAATCGACGGGGGGGGTACAATGAGCAGTTCTTC
- TRBD2 TRBJ2-1 TRBV18 CASSPGLAGNNEQFF TGTGCCAGCTCCCCGGGACTAGCGGGGAACAATGAGCAGTTCTTC
few - TRBJ2-5 TRBV3-1/TRBV3-2 CASSQDDTGLQETQYF TGTGCCAGCAGCCAAGATGATACAGGGCTTCAAGAGACCCAGTACTTC
- - TRBJ1-1 TRBV7-8 CASGPGSEGTEAFF TGTGCCTCTGGGCCCGGGTCCGAGGGAACTGAAGCTTTCTTT
once TRBD1 TRBJ2-7 TRBV3-1/TRBV3-2 CASSQAPGTGHGEQYF TGTGCCAGCAGCCAAGCCCCAGGGACAGGCCACGGCGAGCAGTACTTC
- - TRBJ2-5 TRBV7-8 CASSRRTGSGGETQYF TGTGCCAGCAGCCGACGTACAGGGTCTGGGGGAGAGACCCAGTACTTC
- TRBD2 TRBJ2-1 TRBV30 CAWSRRGELTNEQFF TGTGCCTGGAGTCGACGGGGGGAACTTACGAATGAGCAGTTCTTC
- TRBD1 TRBJ1-5 TRBV25-1 CASSRTGGQPQHF TGTGCCAGCAGCCGGACAGGGGGCCAGCCCCAGCATTTT
- - TRBJ2-2 TRBV28 CASSTPGYTGELFF TGTGCCAGCAGTACCCCGGGTTACACCGGGGAGCTGTTTTTT
- - TRBJ2-7 TRBV5-1 CASSWSEDEQYF TGCGCCAGCAGCTGGTCGGAGGACGAGCAGTACTTC
once TRBD2 TRBJ2-3 TRBV5-4 CASSPGLATDTQYF TGTGCCAGCAGCCCGGGACTAGCGACAGATACGCAGTATTTT
once TRBD1 TRBJ1-2 TRBV9 CASSDRDRDGYTF TGTGCCAGCAGCGACCGGGACAGGGATGGCTACACCTTC
- - TRBJ2-1 TRBV28 CASSLILGEQFF TGTGCCAGCAGTTTAATCCTAGGCGAGCAGTTCTTC
- TRBD1 TRBJ1-1 TRBV4-3 CASSRQGRDTEAFF TGCGCCAGCAGCCGACAGGGCCGGGACACTGAAGCTTTCTTT
- - TRBJ1-5 TRBV28 CASSLGPRGNYQPQHF TGTGCCAGCAGTTTAGGCCCTCGAGGGAACTATCAGCCCCAGCATTTT
- - TRBJ2-7 TRBV5-1 CASSLIPGGSREQYF TGCGCCAGCAGCTTGATCCCAGGAGGGTCAAGGGAGCAGTACTTC
- - TRBJ2-3 TRBV21-1 CASRGTGLSTDTQYF TGTGCCAGCAGGGGGACAGGGCTTAGCACAGATACGCAGTATTTT
- TRBD1 TRBJ1-2 TRBV28 CASRRIQGALGYTF TGTGCCAGCAGACGCATACAGGGGGCGCTTGGCTACACCTTC
- - TRBJ1-1 TRBV19 CASSFAINRATEAFF TGTGCCAGTAGTTTCGCCATAAACAGGGCCACTGAAGCTTTCTTT